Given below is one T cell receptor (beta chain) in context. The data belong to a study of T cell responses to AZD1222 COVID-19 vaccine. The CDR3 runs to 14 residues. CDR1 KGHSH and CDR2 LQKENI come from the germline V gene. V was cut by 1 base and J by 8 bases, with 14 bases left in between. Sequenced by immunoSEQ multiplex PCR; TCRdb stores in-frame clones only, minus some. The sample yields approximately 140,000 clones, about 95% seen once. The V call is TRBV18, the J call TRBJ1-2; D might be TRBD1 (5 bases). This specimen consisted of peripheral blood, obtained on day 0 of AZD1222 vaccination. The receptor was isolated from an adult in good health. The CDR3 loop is CASSPQGARGGYTF. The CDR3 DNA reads TGTGCCAGCTCACCACAAGGGGCCCGGGGAGGCTACACCTTC.